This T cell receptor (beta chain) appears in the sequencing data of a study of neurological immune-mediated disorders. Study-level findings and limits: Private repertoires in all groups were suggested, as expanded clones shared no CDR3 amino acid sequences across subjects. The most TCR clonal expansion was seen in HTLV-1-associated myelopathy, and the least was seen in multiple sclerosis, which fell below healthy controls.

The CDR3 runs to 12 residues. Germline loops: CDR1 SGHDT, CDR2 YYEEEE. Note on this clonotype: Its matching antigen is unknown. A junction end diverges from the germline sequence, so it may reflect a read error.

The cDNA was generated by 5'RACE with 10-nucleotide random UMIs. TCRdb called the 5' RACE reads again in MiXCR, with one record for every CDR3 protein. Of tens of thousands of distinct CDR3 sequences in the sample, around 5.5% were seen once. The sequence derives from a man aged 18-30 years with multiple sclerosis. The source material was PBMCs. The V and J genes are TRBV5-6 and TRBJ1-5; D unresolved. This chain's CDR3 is CASSLYNQPQNF. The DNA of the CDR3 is TGTGCCAGCAGCTTATACAATCAGCCCCAGAATTTT.